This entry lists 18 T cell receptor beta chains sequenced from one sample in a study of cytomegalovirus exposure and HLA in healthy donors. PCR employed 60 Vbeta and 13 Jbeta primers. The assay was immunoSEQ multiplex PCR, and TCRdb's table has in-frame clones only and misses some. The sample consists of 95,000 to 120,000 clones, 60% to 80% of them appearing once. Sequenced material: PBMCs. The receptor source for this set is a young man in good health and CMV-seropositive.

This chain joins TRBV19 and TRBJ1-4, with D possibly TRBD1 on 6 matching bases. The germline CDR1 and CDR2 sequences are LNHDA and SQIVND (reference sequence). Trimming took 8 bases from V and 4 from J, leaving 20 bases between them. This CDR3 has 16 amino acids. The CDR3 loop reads CASQRTPIGGNEKLFF. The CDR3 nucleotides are TGTGCCAGTCAACGGACCCCGATAGGGGGTAATGAAAAACTGTTTTTT.

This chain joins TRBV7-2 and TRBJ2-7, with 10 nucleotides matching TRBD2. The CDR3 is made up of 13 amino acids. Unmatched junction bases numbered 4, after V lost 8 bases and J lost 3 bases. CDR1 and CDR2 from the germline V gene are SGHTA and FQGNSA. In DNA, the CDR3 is TGTGCCAGCCGCTGGACTAGCGGCTACGAGCAGTACTTC. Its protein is CASRWTSGYEQYF.

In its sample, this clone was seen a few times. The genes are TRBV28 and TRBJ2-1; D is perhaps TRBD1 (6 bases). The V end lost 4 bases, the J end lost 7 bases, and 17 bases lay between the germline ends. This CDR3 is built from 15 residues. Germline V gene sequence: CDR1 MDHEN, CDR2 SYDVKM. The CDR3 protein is CASSYGGAEKNEQFF. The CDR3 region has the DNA TGTGCCAGCAGTTATGGGGGCGCGGAAAAGAATGAGCAGTTCTTC.

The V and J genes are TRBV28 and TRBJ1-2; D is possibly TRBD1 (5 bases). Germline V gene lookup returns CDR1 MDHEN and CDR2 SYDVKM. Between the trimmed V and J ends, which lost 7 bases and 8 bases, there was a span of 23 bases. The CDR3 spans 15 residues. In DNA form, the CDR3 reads TGTGCCAGCAACCCCTTGGAGGGGCTGGGGTACGGCTACACCTTC. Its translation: CASNPLEGLGYGYTF.

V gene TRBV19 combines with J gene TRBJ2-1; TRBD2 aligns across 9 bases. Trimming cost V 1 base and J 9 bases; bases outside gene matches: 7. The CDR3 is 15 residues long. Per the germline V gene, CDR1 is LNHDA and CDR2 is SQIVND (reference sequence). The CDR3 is CASSIGERGDGEQFF. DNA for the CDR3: TGTGCCAGTAGTATAGGGGAGCGGGGGGATGGTGAGCAGTTCTTC.

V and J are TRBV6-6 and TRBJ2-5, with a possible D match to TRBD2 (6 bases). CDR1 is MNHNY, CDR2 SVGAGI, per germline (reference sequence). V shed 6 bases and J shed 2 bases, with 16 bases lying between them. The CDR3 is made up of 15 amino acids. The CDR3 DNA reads TGTGCCAGCAGCTCAGGTGGAGGGTTACAAGAGACCCAGTACTTC. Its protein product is CASSSGGGLQETQYF.

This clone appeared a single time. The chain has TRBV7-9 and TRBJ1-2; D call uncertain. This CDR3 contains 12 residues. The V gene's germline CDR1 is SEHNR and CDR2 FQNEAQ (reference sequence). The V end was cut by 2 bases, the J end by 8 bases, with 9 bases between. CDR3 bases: TGTGCCAGCAGCTTACCAGGTTCCGGCTACACCTTC. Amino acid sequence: CASSLPGSGYTF.

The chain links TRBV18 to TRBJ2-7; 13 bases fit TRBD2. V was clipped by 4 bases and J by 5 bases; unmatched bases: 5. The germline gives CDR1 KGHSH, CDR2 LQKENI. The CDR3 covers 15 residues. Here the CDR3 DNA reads TGTGCCAGCTCACAGACTAGCGGGGGGCTCGACGAGCAGTACTTC. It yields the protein CASSQTSGGLDEQYF. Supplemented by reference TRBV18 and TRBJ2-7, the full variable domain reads NAGVMQNPRHLVRRRGQEARLRCSPMKGHSHVYWYRQLPEEGLKFMVYLQKENIIDESGMPKERFSAEFPKEGPSILRIQQVVRGDSAAYFCASSQTSGGLDEQYFGPGTRLTVT.

The CDR3 bases are TGTGCCAGCAGCTTCGGGAACAGGGAAGAGACCCAGTACTTC. Amino acids: CASSFGNREETQYF. This chain links TRBV11-2 with TRBJ2-5, with a tentative D call TRBD1 (6 bases). Trimming pared 3 bases from V and 3 bases from J, leaving 11 bases between. Germline CDR1 is SGHAT and CDR2 is FQNNGV. This CDR3 contains 14 residues.

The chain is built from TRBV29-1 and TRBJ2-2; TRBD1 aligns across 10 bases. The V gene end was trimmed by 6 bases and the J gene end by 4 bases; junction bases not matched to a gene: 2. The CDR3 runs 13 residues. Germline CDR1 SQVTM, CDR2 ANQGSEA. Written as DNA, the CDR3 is TGCAGCGTCCGGGACAGGGGCACCGGGGAGCTGTTTTTT. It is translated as CSVRDRGTGELFF.

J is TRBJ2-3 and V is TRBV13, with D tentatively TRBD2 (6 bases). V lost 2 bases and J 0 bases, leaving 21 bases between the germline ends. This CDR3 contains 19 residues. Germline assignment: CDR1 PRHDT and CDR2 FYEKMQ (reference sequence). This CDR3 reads CASSLRRGRLRSSTDTQYF. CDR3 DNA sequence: TGTGCCAGCAGCTTACGGCGGGGCAGACTCAGAAGTAGCACAGATACGCAGTATTTT.

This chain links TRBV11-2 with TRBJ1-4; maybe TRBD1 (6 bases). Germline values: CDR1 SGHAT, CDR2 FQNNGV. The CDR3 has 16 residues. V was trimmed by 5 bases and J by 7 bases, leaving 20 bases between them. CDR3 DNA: TGTGCCAGCAGCCTAGGGGGGGAGGAGAGGAGTGAAAAACTGTTTTTT. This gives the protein CASSLGGEERSEKLFF.

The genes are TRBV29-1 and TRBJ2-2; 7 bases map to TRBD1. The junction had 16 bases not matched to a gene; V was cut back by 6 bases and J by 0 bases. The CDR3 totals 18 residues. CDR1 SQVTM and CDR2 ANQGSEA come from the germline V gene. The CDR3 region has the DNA TGCAGCGTGACCTCGCACAGGGGAAGGGGCGCGAACACCGGGGAGCTGTTTTTT. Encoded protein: CSVTSHRGRGANTGELFF.

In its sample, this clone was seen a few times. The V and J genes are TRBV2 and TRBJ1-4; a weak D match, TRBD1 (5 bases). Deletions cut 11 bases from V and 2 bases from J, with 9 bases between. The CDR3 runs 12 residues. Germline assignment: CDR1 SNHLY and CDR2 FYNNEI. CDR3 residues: CAGAGTNEKLFF. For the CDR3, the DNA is TGTGCCGGGGCAGGGACTAATGAAAAACTGTTTTTT. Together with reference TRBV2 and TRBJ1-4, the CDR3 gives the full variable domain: EPEVTQTPSHQVTQMGQEVILRCVPISNHLYFYWYRQILGQKVEFLVSFYNNEISEKSEIFDDQFSVERPDGSNFTLKIRSTKLEDSAMYFCAGAGTNEKLFFGSGTQLSVL.

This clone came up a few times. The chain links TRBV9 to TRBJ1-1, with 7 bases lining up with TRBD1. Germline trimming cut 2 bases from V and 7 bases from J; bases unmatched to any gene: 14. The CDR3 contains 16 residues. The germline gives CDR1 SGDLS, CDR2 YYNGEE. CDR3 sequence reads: CASSVMTGRKMDEAFF. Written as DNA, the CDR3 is TGTGCCAGCAGCGTCATGACAGGGAGGAAGATGGATGAAGCTTTCTTT. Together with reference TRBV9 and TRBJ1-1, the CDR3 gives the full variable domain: DSGVTQTPKHLITATGQRVTLRCSPRSGDLSVYWYQQSLDQGLQFLIQYYNGEERAKGNILERFSAQQFPDLHSELNLSSLELGDSALYFCASSVMTGRKMDEAFFGQGTRLTVV.

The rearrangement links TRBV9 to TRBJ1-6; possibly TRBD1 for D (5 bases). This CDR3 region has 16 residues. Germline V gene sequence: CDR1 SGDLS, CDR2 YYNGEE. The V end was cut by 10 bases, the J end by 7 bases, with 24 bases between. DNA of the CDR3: TGTGCCCTATGTGGCAGGGCGGAACTGGGGAATTCACCCCTCCACTTT. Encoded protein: CALCGRAELGNSPLHF.

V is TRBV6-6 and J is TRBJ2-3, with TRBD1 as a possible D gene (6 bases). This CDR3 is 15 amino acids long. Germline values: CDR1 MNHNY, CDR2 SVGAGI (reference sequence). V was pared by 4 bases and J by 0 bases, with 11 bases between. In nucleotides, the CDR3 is TGTGCCAGCAGTTTCGGCAGGGGTAGCACAGATACGCAGTATTTT. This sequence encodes CASSFGRGSTDTQYF.

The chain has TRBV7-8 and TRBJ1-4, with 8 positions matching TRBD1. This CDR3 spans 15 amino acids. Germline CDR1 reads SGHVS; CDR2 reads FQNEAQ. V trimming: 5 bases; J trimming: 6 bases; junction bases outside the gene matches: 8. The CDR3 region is CASSTRQGLDEKLFF. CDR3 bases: TGTGCCAGCAGCACAAGACAGGGGCTAGATGAAAAACTGTTTTTT. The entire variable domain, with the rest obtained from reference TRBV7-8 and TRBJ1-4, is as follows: GAGVSQSPRYKVAKRGQDVALRCDPISGHVSLFWYQQALGQGPEFLTYFQNEAQLDKSGLPSDRFFAERPEGSVSTLKIQRTQQEDSAVYLCASSTRQGLDEKLFFGSGTQLSVL.